This T cell receptor beta chain was captured by sequencing in a study of T cell responses to AZD1222 COVID-19 vaccine. On the study more broadly: Second-dose intervals of approximately 4 or approximately 12 weeks were pooled. Study-wide results and limits: The donors showed a predominance of white British ancestry and of females, with possible underestimation of clonal diversity.

The CDR3 consists of 9 residues. CDR1 KGHDR and CDR2 SFDVKD come from the germline V gene. V gave up 8 bases and J gave up 6 bases, with 4 bases separating them. With respect to this clone: Its matching antigen is unknown.

Sequencing used immunoSEQ multiplex PCR; TCRdb keeps in-frame clones, though not all of them. The data show over 110,000 clones, around 90% seen once. The sample here was peripheral blood, taken on day 0 of AZD1222 vaccination. The chain has TRBV24-1 and TRBJ2-7; no firm D call. The TCR originated in an adult in good health. CDR3 nucleotides: TGTGCCACCATGTTCGAGCAGTACTTC. It yields the protein CATMFEQYF.